Listed below are T cell receptor beta chains from one sample, sequenced in a study of T cell repertoires in cytomegalovirus infection. Each CDR3 protein is one row after TCRdb ran MiXCR on the reads. The sample lists 300,000 to 400,000 distinct CDR3 sequences; 9.5% were seen once. The material sequenced was PBMCs. Receptors were obtained from a human donor in good health (CMV status not recorded). Some clones in this sample may be carry-over from other donors' samples. The conserved cysteine and the conserved F or W are not part of the CDR3 here. Clone size, where shown, is once, few, many, or a class for clones that have expanded.

J | size | V | CDR3
TRBJ1-2 | few | TRBV20-1 | SARERQDYGYT
TRBJ2-5 | NA | TRBV7-2 | ASSPGGGGTEQETQY
TRBJ2-7 | NA | TRBV23-1 | ASSQGAQY
TRBJ2-5 | many | TRBV4-1 | ASSQADQETQY
TRBJ2-7 | few | TRBV27 | ASLSGTGDEQY
TRBJ2-1 | NA | TRBV27 | ASSLGTSGGEVKF
TRBJ2-1 | NA | TRBV5-4 | ASSRDRGKISSYNEQF
TRBJ2-7 | many | TRBV7-8 | ASSAGRGGINEQY
TRBJ2-7 | many | TRBV7-2 | ASSSAGQGNYEQY
TRBJ2-1 | NA | TRBV7-4 | ASSSETSGRKDEQF
TRBJ1-1 | NA | TRBV6-2/TRBV6-3 | ASRGQLLYTEAF
TRBJ1-1 | many | TRBV7-8 | ASSLPGYTEAF
TRBJ2-3 | NA | TRBV12-3/TRBV12-4 | ASSLKKRASTDTQY
TRBJ2-2 | few | TRBV9 | ASSALGTFNTGELF
TRBJ2-1 | many | TRBV7-2 | ASSLDLARGSNEQF
TRBJ2-7 | NA | TRBV12-3/TRBV12-4 | ASRRTGGQLEQY
TRBJ1-5 | NA | TRBV6-2/TRBV6-3 | ASSIDGGGPQH
TRBJ1-2 | few | TRBV19 | ASIPRRDRSYGYT
TRBJ2-3 | NA | TRBV7-2 | ASSLGGASSTDTQY
TRBJ1-3 | many | TRBV7-2 | ASSYDRAPGNTIY
TRBJ2-4 | many | TRBV28 | ASSFSISGTAKNIQY
TRBJ2-2 | NA | TRBV6-5 | ASLDRGQVMAGELF
TRBJ2-7 | many | TRBV20-1 | SARRESDEQY
TRBJ2-7 | many | TRBV7-2 | ASRATGGRYEQY
TRBJ2-4 | NA | TRBV7-3 | ASSESTVLAKNIQY
TRBJ1-1 | many | TRBV7-2 | ASSLARLENTEAF
TRBJ1-2 | few | TRBV20-1 | SATDQDN
TRBJ1-2 | many | TRBV7-2 | ASSFQEANYGYT
TRBJ1-2 | NA | TRBV20-1 | SASTIGDRGTYGYT
TRBJ2-4 | NA | TRBV10-3 | AISAQGAKNIQY
TRBJ2-1 | NA | TRBV11-2 | ASRPSYGVINEQF
TRBJ2-1 | many | TRBV7-8 | ASSFSGPYNEQF
TRBJ2-5 | few | TRBV5-4 | ASSLTSGGYETQY
TRBJ2-2 | NA | TRBV4-3 | ASSQEGSGGAFAGELF